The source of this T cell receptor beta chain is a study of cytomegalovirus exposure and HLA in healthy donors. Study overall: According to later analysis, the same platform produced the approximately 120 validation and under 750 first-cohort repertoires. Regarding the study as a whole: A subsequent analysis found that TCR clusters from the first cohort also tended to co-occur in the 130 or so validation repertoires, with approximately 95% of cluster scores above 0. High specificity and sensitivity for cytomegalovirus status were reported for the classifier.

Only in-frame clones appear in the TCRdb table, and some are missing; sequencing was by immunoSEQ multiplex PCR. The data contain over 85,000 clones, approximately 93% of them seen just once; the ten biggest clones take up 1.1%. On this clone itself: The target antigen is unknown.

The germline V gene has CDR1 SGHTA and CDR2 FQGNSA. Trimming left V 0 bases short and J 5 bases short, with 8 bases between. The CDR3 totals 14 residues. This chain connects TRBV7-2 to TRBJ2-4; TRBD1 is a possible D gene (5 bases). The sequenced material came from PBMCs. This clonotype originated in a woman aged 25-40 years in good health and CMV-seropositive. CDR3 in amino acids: CASSLAARENIQYF. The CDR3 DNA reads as TGTGCCAGCAGCTTAGCGGCCAGGGAAAACATTCAGTACTTC.